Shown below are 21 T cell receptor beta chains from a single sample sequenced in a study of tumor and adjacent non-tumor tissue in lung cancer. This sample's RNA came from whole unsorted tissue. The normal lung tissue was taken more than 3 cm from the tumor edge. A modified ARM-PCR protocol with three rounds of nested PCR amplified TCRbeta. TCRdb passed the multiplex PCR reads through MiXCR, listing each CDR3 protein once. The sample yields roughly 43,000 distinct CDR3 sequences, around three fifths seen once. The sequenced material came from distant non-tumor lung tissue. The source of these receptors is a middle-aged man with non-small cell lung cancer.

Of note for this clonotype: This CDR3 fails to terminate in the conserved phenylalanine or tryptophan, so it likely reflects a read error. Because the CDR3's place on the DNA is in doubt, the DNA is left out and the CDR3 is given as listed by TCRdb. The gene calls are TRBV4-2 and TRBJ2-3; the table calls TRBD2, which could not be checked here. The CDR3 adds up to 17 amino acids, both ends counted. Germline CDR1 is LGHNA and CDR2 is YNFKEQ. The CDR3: CASSQRTSGRESDTQCL.

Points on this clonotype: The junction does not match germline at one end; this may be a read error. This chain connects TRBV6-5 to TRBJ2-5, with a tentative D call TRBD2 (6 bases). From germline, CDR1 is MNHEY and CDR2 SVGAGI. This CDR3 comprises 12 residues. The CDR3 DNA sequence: TGTACCAGTCGGGACTCACAAGAGACTCGGTACTTC. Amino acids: CTSRDSQETRYF.

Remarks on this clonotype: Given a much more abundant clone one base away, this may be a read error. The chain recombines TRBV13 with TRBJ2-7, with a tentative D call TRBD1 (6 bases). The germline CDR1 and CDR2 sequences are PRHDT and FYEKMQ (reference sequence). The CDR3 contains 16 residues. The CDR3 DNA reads TGTGTCAGCAGCTTAGCCGGACAGTCCCTATCGGACGAGCAGTACTTC. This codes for CVSSLAGQSLSDEQYF.

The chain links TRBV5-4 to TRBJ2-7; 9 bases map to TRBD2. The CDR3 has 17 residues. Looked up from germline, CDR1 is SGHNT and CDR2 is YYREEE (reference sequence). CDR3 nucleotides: TGTACTAGCAGCTTCGGGGGCTTAGCGGGAGATGCACAGGAGCAGTACTTC. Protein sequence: CTSSFGGLAGDAQEQYF.

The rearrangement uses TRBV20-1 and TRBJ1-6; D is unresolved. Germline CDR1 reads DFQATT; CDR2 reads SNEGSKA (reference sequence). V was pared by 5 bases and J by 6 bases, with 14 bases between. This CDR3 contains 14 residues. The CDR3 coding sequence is TGCAGTGCTTACGACGCCCAAGCTAATTCACCCCTCCACTTT. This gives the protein CSAYDAQANSPLHF.

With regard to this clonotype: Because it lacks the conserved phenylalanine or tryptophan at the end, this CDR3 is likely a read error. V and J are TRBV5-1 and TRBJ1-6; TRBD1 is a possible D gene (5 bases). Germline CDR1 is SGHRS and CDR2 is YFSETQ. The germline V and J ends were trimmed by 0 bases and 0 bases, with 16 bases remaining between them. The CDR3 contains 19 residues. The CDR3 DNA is TGCGCCAGCAGCTTGGCCGGGCAGGGTGGGAGCTCCTATAATTCACCCCTCCACTCT. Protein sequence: CASSLAGQGGSSYNSPLHS.

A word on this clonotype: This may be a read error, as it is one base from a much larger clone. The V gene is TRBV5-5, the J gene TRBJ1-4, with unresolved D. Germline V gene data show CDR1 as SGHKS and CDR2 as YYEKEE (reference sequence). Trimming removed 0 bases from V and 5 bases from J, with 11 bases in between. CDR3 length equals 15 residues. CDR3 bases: TGTGCCAGCAGCTTGGTTGGGAATCTCAATGAAAAACTGTTTTTT. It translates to CASSLVGNLNEKLFF. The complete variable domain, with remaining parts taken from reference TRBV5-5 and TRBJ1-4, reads DAGVTQSPTHLIKTRGQQVTLRCSPISGHKSVSWYQQVLGQGPQFIFQYYEKEERGRGNFPDRFSARQFPNYSSELNVNALLLGDSALYLCASSLVGNLNEKLFFGSGTQLSVL.

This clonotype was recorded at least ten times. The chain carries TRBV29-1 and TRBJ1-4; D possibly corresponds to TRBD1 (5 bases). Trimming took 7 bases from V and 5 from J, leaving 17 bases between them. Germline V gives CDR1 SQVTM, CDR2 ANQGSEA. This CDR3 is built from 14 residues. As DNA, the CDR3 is TGCAGCGGGCGAGACGGGACGCAAAATGAAAAACTGTTTTTT. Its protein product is CSGRDGTQNEKLFF.

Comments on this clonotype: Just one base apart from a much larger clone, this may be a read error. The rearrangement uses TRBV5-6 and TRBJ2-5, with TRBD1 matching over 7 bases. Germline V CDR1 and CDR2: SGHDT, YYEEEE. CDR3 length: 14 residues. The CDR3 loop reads CASSRQGSQGTQYF. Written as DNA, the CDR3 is TGTGCCAGCAGTCGACAGGGTTCACAAGGGACCCAGTACTTC.

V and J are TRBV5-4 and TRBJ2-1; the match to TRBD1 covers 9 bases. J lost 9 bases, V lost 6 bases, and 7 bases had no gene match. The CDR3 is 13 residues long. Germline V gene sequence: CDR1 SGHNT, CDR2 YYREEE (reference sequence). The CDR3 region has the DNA TGTGCCAGCAACATACAGGGGGCTGGTGAGCAGTTCTTC. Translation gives CASNIQGAGEQFF.

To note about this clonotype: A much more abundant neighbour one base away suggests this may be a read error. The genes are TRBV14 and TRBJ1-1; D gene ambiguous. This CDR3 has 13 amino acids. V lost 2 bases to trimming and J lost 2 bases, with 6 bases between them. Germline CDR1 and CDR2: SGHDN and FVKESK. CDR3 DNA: TGTGCCAGCAGCCAAAACAGCAACACTGAAGCTTTCTTT. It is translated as CASSQNSNTEAFF. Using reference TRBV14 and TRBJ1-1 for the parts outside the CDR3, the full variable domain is EAGVTQFPSHSVIEKGQTVTLRCDPISGHDNLYWYRRVMGKEIKFLLHFVKESKQDESGMPNNRFLAERTGGTYSTLKVQPAELEDSGVYFCASSQNSNTEAFFGQGTRLTVV.

The CDR3 protein is CASSPGGGGVSRREAFF. DNA of the CDR3: TGTGCCAGCAGCCCCGGGGGGGGTGGGGTCTCACGGAGAGAAGCTTTCTTT. The chain joins TRBV11-2 to TRBJ1-1, with D possibly being TRBD1 (5 bases). V was shortened by 5 bases and J by 8 bases, with 27 bases between the two germline ends. CDR1 and CDR2 from the germline V gene are SGHAT and FQNNGV. The CDR3 runs 17 residues.

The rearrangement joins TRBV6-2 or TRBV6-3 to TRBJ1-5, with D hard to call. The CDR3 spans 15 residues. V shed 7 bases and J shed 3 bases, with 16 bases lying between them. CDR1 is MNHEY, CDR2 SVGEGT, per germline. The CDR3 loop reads CASIAQPELNQPQHF. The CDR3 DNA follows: TGTGCCAGCATTGCACAACCGGAGCTCAATCAGCCCCAGCATTTT.

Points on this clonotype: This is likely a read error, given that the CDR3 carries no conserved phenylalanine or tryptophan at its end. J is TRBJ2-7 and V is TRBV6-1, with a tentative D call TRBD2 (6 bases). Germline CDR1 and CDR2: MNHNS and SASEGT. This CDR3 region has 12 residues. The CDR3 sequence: CTSSPRSYDQYL. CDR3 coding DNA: TGTACTAGCAGTCCTAGATCCTACGACCAGTACCTC.

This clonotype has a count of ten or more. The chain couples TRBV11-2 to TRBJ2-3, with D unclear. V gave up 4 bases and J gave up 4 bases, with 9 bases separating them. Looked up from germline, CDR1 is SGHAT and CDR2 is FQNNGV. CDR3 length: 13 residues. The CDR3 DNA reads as TGTGCCAGCAGCTCCAATTGGGCAGATACGCAGTATTTT. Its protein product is CASSSNWADTQYF.

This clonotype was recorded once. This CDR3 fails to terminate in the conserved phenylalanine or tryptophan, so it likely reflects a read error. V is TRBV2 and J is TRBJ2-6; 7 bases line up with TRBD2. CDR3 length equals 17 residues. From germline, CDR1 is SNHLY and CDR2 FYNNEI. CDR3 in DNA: TGTGCTAGCAGTGAACCGACCGCGGGGGTTGGGGCCAACGTCCTGACTTTA. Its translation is CASSEPTAGVGANVLTL.

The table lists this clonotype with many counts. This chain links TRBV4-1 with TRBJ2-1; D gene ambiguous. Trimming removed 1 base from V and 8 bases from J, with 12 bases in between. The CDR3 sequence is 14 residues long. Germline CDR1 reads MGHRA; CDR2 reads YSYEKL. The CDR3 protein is CASSQGETQDEQFF. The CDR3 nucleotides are TGCGCCAGCAGCCAAGGGGAAACTCAAGATGAGCAGTTCTTC.

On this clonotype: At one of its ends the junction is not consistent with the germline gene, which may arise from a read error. In DNA form, the CDR3 reads TGCAGTGTTGAGTTAGGGACAGGGGATAACGAGCAGTACTTC. This sequence encodes CSVELGTGDNEQYF. The chain carries TRBV29-1 and TRBJ2-7; 10 nucleotides match TRBD1. This CDR3 region has 14 residues. CDR1 and CDR2 from the germline V gene are SQVTM and ANQGSEA.

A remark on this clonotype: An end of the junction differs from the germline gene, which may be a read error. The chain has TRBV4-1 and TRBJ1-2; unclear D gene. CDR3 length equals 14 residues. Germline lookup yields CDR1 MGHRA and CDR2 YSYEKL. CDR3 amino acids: CASSQVSPCYGYIF. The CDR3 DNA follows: TGCGCTAGCAGCCAAGTTTCACCGTGCTATGGCTACATCTTC.

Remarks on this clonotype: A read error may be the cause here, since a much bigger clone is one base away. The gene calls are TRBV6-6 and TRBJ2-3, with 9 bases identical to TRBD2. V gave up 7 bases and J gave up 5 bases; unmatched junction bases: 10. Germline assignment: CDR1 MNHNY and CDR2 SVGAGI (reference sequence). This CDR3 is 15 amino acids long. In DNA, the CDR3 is TGTGCCAGCATTGGAGCGGGAGGTTTAGTAGATACGCAGTATTTT. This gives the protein CASIGAGGLVDTQYF.

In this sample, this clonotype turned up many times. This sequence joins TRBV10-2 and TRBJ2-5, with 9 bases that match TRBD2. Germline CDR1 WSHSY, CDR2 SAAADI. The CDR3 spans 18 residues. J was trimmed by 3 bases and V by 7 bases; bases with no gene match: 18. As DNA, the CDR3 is TGCGCCAGCACCGAACACAATCTGACTAGCGGAAAAAAAGAGACCCAGTACTTC. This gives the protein CASTEHNLTSGKKETQYF.